The 7 T cell receptor beta chains in this list originate from one sample, sequenced in a study of somatic mutations in cytotoxic T cells in rheumatoid arthritis. Measured with immunoSEQ multiplex PCR; TCRdb has only the in-frame clones, and not every one. The sample holds over 15,000 clones, roughly four fifths seen once. The sample consisted of CD8+ T cells sorted from blood. These receptors were collected from a young man with rheumatoid arthritis.

This clone was seen only a few times. V usage is TRBV11-2 and J usage is TRBJ1-5; maybe TRBD1 (5 bases). V was trimmed by 5 bases and J by 2 bases, leaving 7 bases between them. Germline lookup yields CDR1 SGHAT and CDR2 FQNNGV. The CDR3 runs to 13 residues. In nucleotides, the CDR3 is TGTGCCAGCAGCGAGACAGGCAATCAGCCCCAGCATTTT. This sequence encodes CASSETGNQPQHF. The full variable domain, rest sourced from reference TRBV11-2 and TRBJ1-5, is EAGVAQSPRYKIIEKRQSVAFWCNPISGHATLYWYQQILGQGPKLLIQFQNNGVVDDSQLPKDRFSAERLKGVDSTLKIQPAKLEDSAVYLCASSETGNQPQHFGDGTRLSIL.

V usage is TRBV5-6 and J usage is TRBJ2-7; no definite D call. The germline CDR1 and CDR2 sequences are SGHDT and YYEEEE. The V and J ends lost 0 bases and 0 bases respectively, with 10 bases between them. This CDR3 has 15 residues. The CDR3 here is CASSLEAHVSYEQYF. The CDR3 DNA reads TGTGCCAGCAGCTTGGAGGCACATGTCTCCTACGAGCAGTACTTC.

This clone turned up a few times. V usage is TRBV27 and J usage is TRBJ1-5; no clear D. V was shortened by 1 base and J by 1 base, with 2 bases between the two germline ends. The CDR3 sequence is 13 residues long. Germline V CDR1 and CDR2: MNHEY, SMNVEV (reference sequence). The CDR3 coding sequence is TGTGCCAGCAGTTTATGGAGCAATCAGCCCCAGCATTTT. It encodes CASSLWSNQPQHF.

This clone was found a few times. The V call is TRBV11-3, the J call TRBJ1-1; D is unresolved. In germline, CDR1 is SGHNT, CDR2 YENEEA. Trimming took 5 bases from V and 3 from J, leaving 10 bases between them. CDR3 size: 13 residues. CDR3 nucleotides: TGTGCCAGCAGCCAAAACGGGGACACTGAAGCTTTCTTT. It codes for CASSQNGDTEAFF.

The rearrangement uses TRBV27 and TRBJ2-7, with 7 bases that match TRBD1. Germline V CDR1 and CDR2: MNHEY, SMNVEV (reference sequence). J gave up 3 bases and V 2 bases, and 13 bases lay outside the gene matches. There are 17 residues in the CDR3. The CDR3 is CASSLLERQGTFYEQYF. In DNA, the CDR3 is TGTGCCAGCAGTTTACTTGAACGACAGGGAACCTTCTACGAGCAGTACTTC.

The sample holds a few counts of this clone. The chain has TRBV7-9 and TRBJ2-7; weak D call: TRBD1 (5 bases). The V gene lost 5 bases and the J gene lost 0 bases, with 11 bases spanning the gap. Looked up from germline, CDR1 is SEHNR and CDR2 is FQNEAQ (reference sequence). The CDR3 extends over 14 amino acids. CDR3 sequence: CASSPGYSSYEQYF. The CDR3 nucleotides are TGTGCCAGCAGCCCAGGGTATAGCTCCTACGAGCAGTACTTC.

The chain recombines TRBV30 with TRBJ1-3; no clear D gene. The CDR3 length is 13 residues. Per germline, CDR1 GTSNPN and CDR2 SVGIG (reference sequence). The V end was cut by 3 bases, the J end by 0 bases, with 6 bases between. CDR3 protein: CAWRLGSGNTIYF. In DNA form, the CDR3 reads TGTGCCTGGAGACTGGGCTCTGGAAACACCATATATTTT.